This is a list of T cell receptor beta chains from one sample in a study of blood T cell repertoires in COVID-19. The assay was immunoSEQ multiplex PCR, and TCRdb's table has in-frame clones only and misses some. Here the sample spans under 200,000 clones, over 80% being singletons. Material for sequencing was PBMCs or T cells enriched from blood (not recorded which). Receptors were obtained from a woman aged 60-70 years who had recovered from COVID-19. Both conserved end residues are part of each CDR3. Each record gives: J gene, V gene, clone size, D gene, CDR3 DNA, CDR3 protein. The D gene is left open where the match is weak. For some rows the clone size is stated as once, few or many, or as a class when expanded; others skip it.

>TRBJ2-3|TRBV4-1|.|TRBD2
TGCGCCAGCAGCCAAGATTCTCCCCTCTTAGCGGGTGGGGGGACAGATACGCAGTATTTT
CASSQDSPLLAGGGTDTQYF
>TRBJ2-1|TRBV11-2|.|.
TGTGCCAGCAGTGAGTCCGGGGAGGATGAGCAGTTCTTC
CASSESGEDEQFF
>TRBJ1-2|TRBV27|.|.
TGTGCCAGCAGTTTATCGGGGGGATTTAGCAGTGGCTACACCTTC
CASSLSGGFSSGYTF
>TRBJ2-7|TRBV7-6|.|TRBD2
TGTGCCAGCAGCCAGACTAGCGGGAGTGGGTACGAGCAGTACTTC
CASSQTSGSGYEQYF
>TRBJ1-1|TRBV6-4|.|.
TGTGCCAGCAGTGACCCGGGAAATGGGACTGAAGCTTTCTTT
CASSDPGNGTEAFF
>TRBJ1-1|TRBV28|.|TRBD1
TGTGCCAGCAGATCTGGACAGGGGGGCACTGAAGCTTTCTTT
CASRSGQGGTEAFF
>TRBJ1-4|TRBV27|.|.
TGTGCCAGCAGTAGAAAAGGCGTCACAGGGGAAAAACTGTTTTTT
CASSRKGVTGEKLFF
>TRBJ1-6|TRBV7-9|.|.
TGTGCCAGCAGCTTAACAGGGAAAAATTCACCCCTCCACTTT
CASSLTGKNSPLHF
>TRBJ2-3|TRBV12-3/TRBV12-4|.|.
TGTGCCAGCAGTTTTAATACAGATACGCAGTATTTT
CASSFNTDTQYF
>TRBJ1-4|TRBV5-4|.|.
TGTGCCAGCAGCTCCACGGGGAGTACTGAAAAACTGTTTTTT
CASSSTGSTEKLFF
>TRBJ1-5|TRBV2|.|TRBD1
TGTGCCAGCAACCGGGACAGGGGCGGAGGTCAGCCCCAGCATTTT
CASNRDRGGGQPQHF
>TRBJ2-5|TRBV9|.|TRBD2
TGTGCCAGCAGCGTATCTAGCGGAGAGAGGTGGGAGACCCAGTACTTC
CASSVSSGERWETQYF
>TRBJ1-3|TRBV12-1|.|.
TGTGCCAGCAGCTTGGGACAGGGGCTTCCACCAATCTCTGGAAACACCATATATTTT
CASSLGQGLPPISGNTIYF
>TRBJ2-7|TRBV30|few|TRBD1
TGTGCCTGGGGCAGGAAGATGGGGACAGGTCGCTACGAGCAGTACTTC
CAWGRKMGTGRYEQYF
>TRBJ2-5|TRBV7-3|.|TRBD1
TGTGCCAGCAGCTTAACAGGGGGCTGGCTGGAGACCCAGTACTTC
CASSLTGGWLETQYF
>TRBJ1-1|TRBV28|.|TRBD1
TGTGCCAGCAAACCCGGACAGGGGGGAACTGAAGCTTTCTTT
CASKPGQGGTEAFF
>TRBJ2-7|TRBV19|.|.
TGTGCCAGTAGTATGGTCTACAGTACTTCCTACGAGCAGTACTTC
CASSMVYSTSYEQYF
>TRBJ1-2|TRBV29-1|.|.
TGCAGCGTTGCACATGACTATGGCTACACCTTC
CSVAHDYGYTF
>TRBJ1-3|TRBV3-1/TRBV3-2|.|.
TGTGCCAGCAGCCAAGTGGTGAGATCTGGAAACACCATATATTTT
CASSQVVRSGNTIYF
>TRBJ1-2|TRBV28|.|TRBD1
TGTGCCAGCAAGAACAGGGGAGGCTATGGCTACACCTTC
CASKNRGGYGYTF
>TRBJ2-7|TRBV4-1|.|.
TGCGCCAGCAGCCAAGTCGGTAGAGACTACGAGCAGTACTTC
CASSQVGRDYEQYF
>TRBJ1-4|TRBV24-1|.|.
TGTGCCACCAGTGATTTTACGGCGGGAATCACTTGGGGGACTAATGAAAAACTGTTTTTT
CATSDFTAGITWGTNEKLFF
>TRBJ2-7|TRBV7-9|.|TRBD2
TGTGCCAGCAGTCCCTGGGGGACTAGCGGACCCTCCTACGAGCAGTACTTC
CASSPWGTSGPSYEQYF
>TRBJ2-3|TRBV27|.|TRBD2
TGTGCCAGCAGGAAATCTAGCGGGAGGGAAAGCACAGATACGCAGTATTTT
CASRKSSGRESTDTQYF
>TRBJ2-3|TRBV9|.|.
TGTGCCAGCAGCCCGCGGCCGAGCACAGATACGCAGTATTTT
CASSPRPSTDTQYF
>TRBJ2-2|TRBV28|once|TRBD2
TGTGCCAGCGGCGGGACTAGCGGGATCAAGATCACCGGGGAGCTGTTTTTT
CASGGTSGIKITGELFF
>TRBJ1-5|TRBV6-5|few|.
TGTGCCTCCCTTATCGGGGATCAGCCCCAGCATTTT
CASLIGDQPQHF
>TRBJ2-1|TRBV15|.|.
TGTGCCACCAGCATGAGCGAGTCCTACAATGAGCAGTTCTTC
CATSMSESYNEQFF
>TRBJ1-2|TRBV27|.|.
TGTGCCAGTCGACAGAGAAGGGACTATGGCTACACCTTC
CASRQRRDYGYTF
>TRBJ2-2|TRBV13|.|.
TGTGCCAGCAGCTTACCATTCAGGGACACCGGGGAGCTGTTTTTT
CASSLPFRDTGELFF
>TRBJ1-5|TRBV12-3/TRBV12-4|.|TRBD1
TGTGCCAGCAGGCTGACAGGGGATCAGCCCCAGCATTTT
CASRLTGDQPQHF
>TRBJ2-2|TRBV9|.|TRBD2
TGTGCCAGCAGCGTAGACGGGAGCGGGAGAGGTACCGGGGAGCTGTTTTTT
CASSVDGSGRGTGELFF
>TRBJ2-5|TRBV28|.|TRBD2
TGTGCCAGCAGTTTTCAGCCGGGAGGAAGGCAAGAGACCCAGTACTTC
CASSFQPGGRQETQYF
>TRBJ1-1|TRBV7-8|.|.
TGTGCCAGCAGCTTAGGGGTCCGGGGGATGAACACTGAAGCTTTCTTT
CASSLGVRGMNTEAFF
>TRBJ2-1|TRBV18|.|.
TGTGCCAGCTCACCATCCGGGTACTCCTACAATGAGCAGTTCTTC
CASSPSGYSYNEQFF
>TRBJ2-2|TRBV10-1|.|.
TGCGCCAGCAGTGATGCCCGGTCTGTGGTGGGAGAGAACACCGGGGAGCTGTTTTTT
CASSDARSVVGENTGELFF
>TRBJ1-1|TRBV2|once|TRBD1
TGTGCCAGCAGACCGAGGACAGGGGTTAACACTGAAGCTTTCTTT
CASRPRTGVNTEAFF
>TRBJ1-5|TRBV15|many|.
TGTGCCACCAGCAGAGATGCTATAGTCAATCAGCCCCAGCATTTT
CATSRDAIVNQPQHF
>TRBJ1-3|TRBV18|few|TRBD1
TGTGCCAGCTCACGAGGACAGGGCGGAAACACCATATATTTT
CASSRGQGGNTIYF
>TRBJ2-6|TRBV27|.|TRBD1
TGTGCCAGCAGTAGAGAGACAGGGGCCGCCGGGGCCAACGTCCTGACTTTC
CASSRETGAAGANVLTF
>TRBJ1-5|TRBV4-1|.|.
TGCGCCAGCAGCCGAGACAGATCGCAACCCCAGCATTTT
CASSRDRSQPQHF